Below are 30 T cell receptor beta chains sequenced from a single sample in a study of shared clonotypes between healthy human individuals. Only in-frame clones appear in the TCRdb table, and some are missing; sequencing was by immunoSEQ multiplex PCR. The sample shows approximately 2,000,000 clones, roughly 90% of them seen only once. Material: naive CD4+ T cells from PBMCs. Subset of the sample: CD45RA+ positively selected. The receptors originated from a man younger than 30 in good health. Some clones in this sample may be carry-over from other donors' samples.

The chain employs TRBV11-1 and TRBJ1-2; 9 bases line up with TRBD1. V shed 5 bases and J 7 bases; nucleotides not matched to a gene: 17. Per germline, CDR1 SGHAT and CDR2 FQDESV (reference sequence). The CDR3 has 17 amino acids. The CDR3 reads CASSEGVWTGAGSGYTF. The CDR3 DNA reads TGTGCCAGCAGCGAAGGGGTTTGGACAGGGGCCGGGAGTGGCTACACCTTC.

This chain connects TRBV7-2 to TRBJ2-7, with 13 bases matching TRBD2. Germline V gene sequence: CDR1 SGHTA, CDR2 FQGNSA. This CDR3 is built from 15 residues. V gave up 5 bases and J gave up 3 bases; unmatched junction bases: 4. The CDR3 region is CASSIGLAGVYEQYF. CDR3 DNA: TGTGCCAGCAGCATTGGACTAGCGGGGGTCTACGAGCAGTACTTC. Variable domain in full (rest from reference TRBV7-2 and TRBJ2-7): GAGVSQSPSNKVTEKGKDVELRCDPISGHTALYWYRQSLGQGLEFLIYFQGNSAPDKSGLPSDRFSAERTGGSVSTLTIQRTQQEDSAVYLCASSIGLAGVYEQYFGPGTRLTVT.

This chain uses TRBV20-1 with TRBJ1-5; D is undetermined. V shed 6 bases and J shed 7 bases, with 7 bases lying between them. There are 10 residues in the CDR3. Germline V lookup: CDR1 DFQATT, CDR2 SNEGSKA (reference sequence). CDR3 in amino acids: CSAKGQPQHF. The CDR3 DNA follows: TGCAGTGCCAAAGGCCAGCCCCAGCATTTT.

V is TRBV7-2 and J is TRBJ2-7; 8 bases line up with TRBD2. Germline trimming cut 3 bases from V and 6 bases from J; bases unmatched to any gene: 7. Looked up from germline, CDR1 is SGHTA and CDR2 is FQGNSA. The CDR3 spans 14 residues. In DNA form, the CDR3 reads TGTGCCAGCAGCTTGAGTAGCGGGATGGGCGAGCAGTACTTC. Its translation is CASSLSSGMGEQYF.

This clone was counted a single time. The chain carries TRBV11-2 and TRBJ2-4; 9 bases line up with TRBD2. The CDR3 is made up of 16 amino acids. Per germline, CDR1 SGHAT and CDR2 FQNNGV. V dropped 3 bases and J dropped 0; count of bases not matched to a gene: 3. For the CDR3, the DNA is TGTGCCAGCAGCTTTCTAGCGGGACTAGCCAAAAACATTCAGTACTTC. Its protein is CASSFLAGLAKNIQYF. Supplemented by reference TRBV11-2 and TRBJ2-4, the full variable domain reads EAGVAQSPRYKIIEKRQSVAFWCNPISGHATLYWYQQILGQGPKLLIQFQNNGVVDDSQLPKDRFSAERLKGVDSTLKIQPAKLEDSAVYLCASSFLAGLAKNIQYFGAGTRLSVL.

This clone was seen a single time. This sequence joins TRBV10-2 and TRBJ2-1; 12 bases agree with TRBD2. The CDR3 runs 17 residues. The V and J ends lost 6 bases and 8 bases, in that order; junction bases with no gene match: 14. CDR1 is WSHSY and CDR2 is SAAADI in the germline V gene. CDR3 sequence reads: CASRNPVTSGSWDEQFF. The CDR3 DNA sequence: TGCGCCAGCAGAAATCCCGTGACTAGCGGGAGTTGGGATGAGCAGTTCTTC.

The V and J genes are TRBV28 and TRBJ2-3; 9 nucleotides align to TRBD2. Germline V gene lookup returns CDR1 MDHEN and CDR2 SYDVKM. This CDR3 contains 17 residues. The trim removed 2 bases at V and 4 bases at J, leaving 10 bases unmatched. CDR3 nucleotide sequence: TGTGCCAGCAGTTTAGTTCTTAGCGGGAGTAGTTCAGATACGCAGTATTTT. This translates into CASSLVLSGSSSDTQYF.

With respect to this clone: This sample includes further DNA sequences coding for the same CDR3. This chain uses TRBV30 with TRBJ1-1; no reliable D call. The CDR3 length is 12 residues. Between the trimmed V and J ends, which lost 2 bases and 1 base, there was a span of 5 bases. Germline CDR1 reads GTSNPN; CDR2 reads SVGIG (reference sequence). CDR3 loop: CAWSPSNTEAFF. The DNA for the CDR3 is TGTGCCTGGAGTCCTTCGAACACTGAAGCTTTCTTT.

The V call is TRBV7-9, the J call TRBJ2-4, with TRBD2 matching 9 bases. The CDR3 loop spans 16 amino acids. J gave up 2 bases and V 3 bases, and 5 bases lay outside the gene matches. CDR1 is SEHNR and CDR2 is FQNEAQ in the germline V gene (reference sequence). CDR3 sequence: CASSLFSGSTKNIQYF. The CDR3 region has the DNA TGTGCCAGCAGCTTGTTTAGCGGGAGCACCAAAAACATTCAGTACTTC.

This clone was recorded a few times. The rearrangement uses TRBV7-3 and TRBJ1-1, with no clear D. V gave up 5 bases and J gave up 1 base, with 8 bases separating them. Germline CDR1 is SGHTA and CDR2 is FQGTGA. The CDR3 length is 13 residues. The CDR3 loop is CASSRQENTEAFF. The CDR3 DNA reads as TGTGCCAGCAGCCGACAAGAGAACACTGAAGCTTTCTTT.

V gene TRBV28 combines with J gene TRBJ1-2; possibly TRBD1 for D (6 bases). CDR3 length: 15 amino acids. The V end was cut by 11 bases, the J end by 4 bases, with 23 bases between. CDR1 and CDR2 from the germline V gene are MDHEN and SYDVKM. The CDR3 DNA reads TGTGCCCTTAGGTCCGCGACAGGTGGGGGCTATGGCTACACCTTC. This encodes CALRSATGGGYGYTF.

This chain connects TRBV28 to TRBJ2-7, with 8 bases lining up with TRBD1. V dropped 5 bases and J dropped 6; count of bases not matched to a gene: 9. The CDR3 has 14 residues. CDR1 and CDR2 (germline): MDHEN, SYDVKM. The DNA for the CDR3 is TGTGCCAGCAGTCCCAGACAGGGGTCTGGCGAGCAGTACTTC. Residues: CASSPRQGSGEQYF.

The chain links TRBV10-3 to TRBJ2-5, with D unresolved. CDR3 size: 13 residues. The germline V and J ends were trimmed by 6 bases and 3 bases, with 11 bases remaining between them. Per germline, CDR1 ENHRY and CDR2 SYGVKD. CDR3 bases: TGTGCCATCAGGGCCCGACCGGAAGAGACCCAGTACTTC. It translates to CAIRARPEETQYF.

The chain links TRBV5-1 to TRBJ1-5, with D perhaps TRBD1 (5 bases). The V gene's germline CDR1 is SGHRS and CDR2 YFSETQ. V lost 4 bases, J lost 5 bases, and 19 bases lay in between. The CDR3 runs 16 residues. The DNA for the CDR3 is TGCGCCAGCAGCCCTGTCAGGGATTTGTGCCATCAGCCCCAGCATTTT. This codes for CASSPVRDLCHQPQHF.

This clone was seen once. This chain uses TRBV10-1 with TRBJ1-1, with 7 bases lining up with TRBD1. V trimming: 6 bases; J trimming: 2 bases; junction bases outside the gene matches: 6. This CDR3 contains 14 residues. The germline V gene has CDR1 WNHNN and CDR2 SYGVQD (reference sequence). The CDR3, as DNA: TGCGCCAGCAGCCGGGACAGCCTAAACACTGAAGCTTTCTTT. Its translation: CASSRDSLNTEAFF.

J is TRBJ1-1 and V is TRBV28; TRBD1 matches at 9 bases. Germline V CDR1 and CDR2: MDHEN, SYDVKM. The CDR3 consists of 16 residues. The junction had 17 bases not matched to a gene; V was cut back by 3 bases and J by 12 bases. Here the CDR3 reads CASSFLPGTGIMATFF. The CDR3 DNA follows: TGTGCCAGCAGTTTTCTCCCTGGGACAGGGATCATGGCAACTTTCTTT.

J is TRBJ2-2 and V is TRBV25-1; D is unresolved. V lost 3 bases and J lost 7, with 9 bases in between. Looked up from germline, CDR1 is MGHDK and CDR2 is SYGVNS. The CDR3 consists of 13 residues. This CDR3 is CASSESYGGELFF. Written as DNA, the CDR3 is TGTGCCAGCAGTGAGTCGTATGGCGGGGAGCTGTTTTTT.

V gene TRBV6-5 combines with J gene TRBJ2-7; 10 bases are shared with TRBD1. Germline CDR1 MNHEY, CDR2 SVGAGI. The CDR3 runs 16 residues. J lost 0 bases, V lost 4 bases, and 6 bases had no gene match. The CDR3 loop is CASSSTGGKISYEQYF. The CDR3 nucleotides are TGTGCCAGCAGTTCGACAGGGGGCAAGATCTCCTACGAGCAGTACTTC.

This clone was seen more than once but under ten times. The chain recombines TRBV7-9 with TRBJ2-1, with TRBD2 identical over 10 bases. The length of the CDR3 is 15 residues. V dropped 5 bases and J dropped 7; count of bases not matched to a gene: 8. Germline CDR1 is SEHNR and CDR2 is FQNEAQ (reference sequence). The DNA for the CDR3 is TGTGCCAGCAGCACACCTAGCGGGAGCAAGAATGAGCAGTTCTTC. Translated, it gives CASSTPSGSKNEQFF.

This clone was seen only once. The chain joins TRBV19 to TRBJ2-7; 10 bases fit TRBD2. This CDR3 is built from 18 residues. With 7 bases clipped from V and 5 bases from J, the junction kept 20 bases outside the gene matches. Germline CDR1 is LNHDA and CDR2 is SQIVND (reference sequence). In DNA form, the CDR3 reads TGTGCCAGTACTCCCCGGAGGGGGCGGCTAGCGGGAGCCCACGAGCAGTACTTC. Protein product: CASTPRRGRLAGAHEQYF.

The chain employs TRBV7-2 and TRBJ1-4; 8 nucleotides match TRBD1. V was clipped by 5 bases and J by 7 bases; unmatched bases: 12. The length of the CDR3 is 16 residues. CDR1 and CDR2 (germline): SGHTA, FQGNSA. CDR3 coding DNA: TGTGCCAGCAGCCAGGACAGGGTTCAGAGGGTTGAAAAACTGTTTTTT. It specifies CASSQDRVQRVEKLFF. Complete variable domain (other parts from reference TRBV7-2 and TRBJ1-4): GAGVSQSPSNKVTEKGKDVELRCDPISGHTALYWYRQSLGQGLEFLIYFQGNSAPDKSGLPSDRFSAERTGGSVSTLTIQRTQQEDSAVYLCASSQDRVQRVEKLFFGSGTQLSVL.

This clone was recorded once. The chain recombines TRBV7-3 with TRBJ2-1; maybe TRBD2 (5 bases). Germline lookup yields CDR1 SGHTA and CDR2 FQGTGA. V was cut by 4 bases and J by 1 base, with 11 bases left in between. The CDR3 loop spans 15 amino acids. The CDR3 region is CASSSMTGSYNEQFF. CDR3 DNA sequence: TGTGCCAGCAGCTCCATGACGGGGTCCTACAATGAGCAGTTCTTC.

The chain recombines TRBV5-1 with TRBJ2-7; TRBD1 agrees at 11 bases. V gave up 9 bases and J gave up 2 bases; unmatched junction bases: 7. The germline gives CDR1 SGHRS, CDR2 YFSETQ. The CDR3 loop spans 14 amino acids. CDR3 in amino acids: CATAPGQGAYEQYF. CDR3 nucleotides: TGCGCCACCGCTCCGGGACAGGGGGCCTACGAGCAGTACTTC.

This chain links TRBV1 with TRBJ2-3; TRBD2 was called by the table and not checked on the DNA. TRBV1 is a recognized pseudogene. This CDR3 has 22 amino acids. The CDR3 DNA reads TGCACCAGCAGCCAAGATTACAGAACTAGCGGGAGAGGAATGGGTGGCACAGATACGCAGTATTTT. Translated: CTSSQDYRTSGRGMGGTDTQYF.

V is TRBV30 and J is TRBJ2-1; 11 bases are shared with TRBD2. This CDR3 spans 16 amino acids. Looked up from germline, CDR1 is GTSNPN and CDR2 is SVGIG (reference sequence). After removal of 1 base from V and 10 bases from J, the junction contained 12 bases not matched to a gene. The CDR3 region has the DNA TGTGCCTGGAGTGAGGTACCGGGACTAGCGGAGTGGGAGCAGTTCTTC. This translates into CAWSEVPGLAEWEQFF.

V is TRBV6-4 and J is TRBJ1-1, with D perhaps matching TRBD1 (6 bases). The length of the CDR3 is 13 residues. V lost 4 bases and J lost 6, with 12 bases in between. Looked up from germline, CDR1 is MRHNA and CDR2 is SNTAGT. Here the CDR3 reads CASSATGFAEAFF. The CDR3 bases are TGTGCCAGCAGTGCCACAGGGTTCGCTGAAGCTTTCTTT.

The gene calls are TRBV19 and TRBJ2-5; 7 nucleotides agree with TRBD1. The CDR3 is made up of 14 amino acids. Trimming removed 6 bases from V and 4 bases from J; junction bases left unmatched: 8. Germline assignment: CDR1 LNHDA and CDR2 SQIVND (reference sequence). CDR3 in amino acids: CASRSRGSLETQYF. In nucleotides, the CDR3 is TGTGCCAGTAGGTCCAGGGGGTCGTTAGAGACCCAGTACTTC.

The sample holds a few counts of this clone. The chain links TRBV5-1 to TRBJ2-2; 10 positions match TRBD2. The ends lost 0 bases at V and 1 base at J; junction bases unmatched: 0. Germline loops: CDR1 SGHRS, CDR2 YFSETQ. This CDR3 comprises 16 residues. The DNA for the CDR3 is TGCGCCAGCAGCTTGGCTAGCGGGGGGAACACCGGGGAGCTGTTTTTT. Its protein product is CASSLASGGNTGELFF.

The chain combines TRBV28 with TRBJ1-6; no reliable D call. CDR3 size: 14 residues. V dropped 2 bases and J dropped 6 bases, with 8 bases sitting between them. Per germline, CDR1 MDHEN and CDR2 SYDVKM. The CDR3 here is CASSLGQLNSPLHF. CDR3 DNA: TGTGCCAGCAGTTTAGGGCAGCTTAATTCACCCCTCCACTTT.

The chain is built from TRBV30 and TRBJ2-3; no definite D call. Germline assignment: CDR1 GTSNPN and CDR2 SVGIG (reference sequence). The germline V and J ends were trimmed by 0 bases and 0 bases, with 7 bases remaining between them. This CDR3 has 14 amino acids. CDR3 protein: CAWSVATSTDTQYF. The DNA for the CDR3 is TGTGCCTGGAGTGTAGCAACAAGCACAGATACGCAGTATTTT.